This TCR beta chain was found in a study of blood T cell repertoires in COVID-19 (dated by TCRdb to 2020 to 2021). Broadly, across the study: Samples from collaborators originated in the United States, Italy and Spain and spanned both the acute and convalescent phases of COVID-19. The samples were drawn from the first 160 participants of the ongoing ImmuneRACE study and from 950 to 1,500 subjects provided by 6 global collaborators. The material from the prospective study consisted of cDNA or gDNA derived from T cells, B-cell-depleted T cells, or PBMCs. The repertoires were released in a freely available public database intended as a resource for research on the immune response to SARS-CoV-2. Nearly every sample came with metadata listing a de-identified subject ID, COVID-19 status, age in years and sex. Where HLA class I and class II types were available, the types were taken from metadata supplied by the sample provider, not from assay-based typing. The dataset comprised deeply sampled blood TCRbeta repertoires from subjects exposed to, actively infected with, or recovered from COVID-19. The paper's findings and limits, for the study overall: The quantity of clinical and demographic metadata differed by source and by participant and was supplied without curation.

Whole blood was collected in K2EDTA tubes by collaborating institutions according to the institutions' own protocols. For TCRbeta analysis, collaborators shipped samples in one of three forms: frozen whole blood, isolated PBMCs, or DNA extracted from either of those sample types. The immunoSEQ Assay, a bias-controlled multiplex PCR, was used to amplify TCRbeta CDR3 regions from genomic DNA. The paper's processing steps were these. Within the assay, amplification of reference gene primers was used to estimate how many nucleated cells each sample contained. Sequence reads were collapsed and filtered to measure the absolute abundance of every unique TCRbeta CDR3 rearrangement. For each sample, productive Simpson clonality was calculated by taking the square root of Simpson's diversity index across productive rearrangements. TCRdb holds this immuneACCESS table with in-frame rearrangements only. Some clones are missing; in checked studies, unresolved V genes explain under half, and the rest has no known cause. That table supplies the V and J calls and clone size; D and trimming were determined from the DNA. This sample gives more than 300,000 clones in total; 86% of them show up just once. In total, the top ten clones hold 1.5% to 2% of the sample.

On this clone itself: Its antigen is not yet known. Base qualities are not recorded, but no much larger clone differs from it by a single base.

Sequences MNHEY (CDR1) and SVGAGI (CDR2) are obtained from the germline V gene. Trimming accounts for 7 bases at V and 8 bases at J, while the number of junction bases matched to no gene is 12. The CDR3 runs 15 amino acids, cysteine and phenylalanine included. Only the CDR3 portion is preserved as DNA: 45 bases, with reading frame beginning at the first base. The chain is encoded by TRBV6-5 joined to TRBJ1-2, with 11 bases aligning to TRBD1. The sequence came from a woman aged 45 to 65 with acute or convalescent COVID-19. The sample consisted of peripheral blood. Read as DNA, the sequence is TGTGCCAGCACCACCGGACAGGGGGCGATACGAGGCTACACCTTC. The translation is CASTTGQGAIRGYTF.